A selection of T cell receptor beta chains follows, all from one sample in a study of control samples from healthy donors and cancer patients. Produced via immunoSEQ multiplex PCR; TCRdb's table is partial and in-frame only. The sample carries some 150,000 clones, 91% recorded once. The sample taken for sequencing was blood. Every receptor here comes from a man aged 30 to 45 in good health. Both conserved end residues are part of each CDR3. D genes are given only for firm matches. Expanded clones get a size class; other rows say once, few or many, or leave the size out.

j_call v_call clone_size d_call cdr3_nt cdr3_aa
TRBJ1-1 TRBV19 . TRBD1 TGTGCCAGTAGTACTCCCCTCGACAGGGGTGCTTTCTTT CASSTPLDRGAFF
TRBJ2-7 TRBV28 . TRBD2 TGTGCCAGCAGTCCCCCGGGGGGGGGCGGCTACGAGCAGTACTTC CASSPPGGGGYEQYF
TRBJ1-3 TRBV7-9 . TRBD1 TGTGCCAGCAGCCTAACAGGGGGCGCAGGAAACACCATATATTTT CASSLTGGAGNTIYF
TRBJ1-2 TRBV28 . TRBD1 TGTGCCAGCAGTTTGGGGCACAGGGGGGGCTACACCTTC CASSLGHRGGYTF
TRBJ2-7 TRBV5-1 . . TGCGCCAGCAGCTTGGTGGGGACCACCTACGAGCAGTACTTC CASSLVGTTYEQYF
TRBJ1-5 TRBV6-6 . TRBD1 TGTGCCAGCAGTTCAACAGGGGACGGTAGCAATCAGCCCCAGCATTTT CASSSTGDGSNQPQHF
TRBJ1-2 TRBV5-6 . . TGTGCCAGCAGCTTCTGGATTTCCGACTATGGCTACACCTTC CASSFWISDYGYTF
TRBJ1-3 TRBV2 . . TGTGCCAGCAGCGACAGTAACTCTGGAAACACCATATATTTT CASSDSNSGNTIYF
TRBJ2-2 TRBV28 . . TGTGCCAGCAGCTCCCGGAACACCGGGGAGCTGTTTTTT CASSSRNTGELFF
TRBJ1-1 TRBV9 . TRBD1 TGTGCCAGCAGCGTAGTATCCACCGGGACAGGGCCGAACACTGAAGCTTTCTTT CASSVVSTGTGPNTEAFF
TRBJ1-2 TRBV19 . . TGTGCCAGTACCACTAACTATGGCTACACCTTC CASTTNYGYTF
TRBJ2-7 TRBV27 once . TGTGCCAGCAGTCGAGGACTGACAGTAAGCTCCTACGAGCAGTACTTC CASSRGLTVSSYEQYF
TRBJ2-3 TRBV10-1 once . TGCGCCAGCAGTGAGTCGGGAGGGGGCCTCACAGATACGCAGTATTTT CASSESGGGLTDTQYF
TRBJ1-3 TRBV19 . TRBD1 TGTGCCAGCCGGGACAGGGAAATATCTGGAAACACCATATATTTT CASRDREISGNTIYF
TRBJ1-2 TRBV2 . TRBD1 TGTGCCAGCAGTGCCCTGACAGGGGGTCAGCTTGGCTACACCTTC CASSALTGGQLGYTF
TRBJ2-3 TRBV10-3 . . TGTGCCATCAGTGGAGGGGAGGCAGATACGCAGTATTTT CAISGGEADTQYF
TRBJ1-1 TRBV27 . . TGTGCCACCTTTGAAGCTTTCTTT CATFEAFF
TRBJ1-5 TRBV6-5 . TRBD1 TGTGCCAGCAGCGGCGGACAGGGCGGCAATCAGCCCCAGCATTTT CASSGGQGGNQPQHF
TRBJ2-7 TRBV9 . TRBD2 TGTGCCAGCAGCGTAAGTAGCGGGTCCTACGAGCAGTACTTC CASSVSSGSYEQYF
TRBJ2-1 TRBV5-5 . . TGTGCCAGCAGCTTGGTCGGGACACAATACAATGAGCAGTTCTTC CASSLVGTQYNEQFF
TRBJ1-1 TRBV28 . . TGTGCCAGCAGTTTACGGGCAGGGGCAACTGAAGCTTTCTTT CASSLRAGATEAFF
TRBJ1-1 TRBV27 . . TGTGCCAGCAGTTTATTCGGGGAGGGGAGCACTGAAGCTTTCTTT CASSLFGEGSTEAFF
TRBJ1-6 TRBV7-2 . . TGTGCCAGCAGCTTAGTATGGGGGGCGGGCTCACCCCTCCACTTT CASSLVWGAGSPLHF
TRBJ1-5 TRBV2 . . TGTGCCAGCAGTAAAGAGGTGGAGTCCAATCAGCCCCAGCATTTT CASSKEVESNQPQHF
TRBJ2-3 TRBV3-1/TRBV3-2 . . TGTGCCAGCAGCCAAGGGGGCGCGAGAACAGATACGCAGTATTTT CASSQGGARTDTQYF
TRBJ1-2 TRBV6-6 . . TGTGCCAGCAGTTACGGAAGCGCCACTAACTATGGCTACACCTTC CASSYGSATNYGYTF
TRBJ1-2 TRBV28 . . TGTGCCAGCAGTTTGCCCCAGGTTTCTAACTATGGCTACACCTTC CASSLPQVSNYGYTF
TRBJ2-3 TRBV7-9 once . TGTGCCAGCAGCTTAGCGAGGGCTGCCACAGATACGCAGTATTTT CASSLARAATDTQYF
TRBJ2-1 TRBV6-5 . . TGTGCCAGCAGTTTGGGTCTGGAGCAGTTCTTC CASSLGLEQFF
TRBJ1-2 TRBV9 . . TGTGCCAGCAGCCGTCGGACGGGAATCGCCCTCTATGGCTACACCTTC CASSRRTGIALYGYTF
TRBJ2-1 TRBV21-1 . . TGTGCCAGCGGGCATGGTTTAGGGACTAGCGACTACAATGAGCAGTTCTTC CASGHGLGTSDYNEQFF
TRBJ2-1 TRBV5-1 . . TGCGCCAGCAGCCACGTCGACAGCTACTCTGAGCAGTTCTTC CASSHVDSYSEQFF
TRBJ1-2 TRBV29-1 . TRBD1 TGCAGCGTTGATGGACAGGGGGCCGAAGGCTACACCTTC CSVDGQGAEGYTF
TRBJ2-2 TRBV2 . TRBD1 TGTGCCAGCAATCTCTACGGGACAGGGGGCGCGTCGGCCACCGGGGAGCTGTTTTTT CASNLYGTGGASATGELFF
TRBJ2-7 TRBV29-1 . . TGCAGCGTTGTTGGAGACAGGTACTACGAGCAGTACTTC CSVVGDRYYEQYF
TRBJ2-3 TRBV11-2 . TRBD2 TGTGCCAGCAGCTTGCAGGTCAGCGGGGGGGTAAGAGATACGCAGTATTTT CASSLQVSGGVRDTQYF
TRBJ1-6 TRBV6-5 . . TGTGCCAGCAGTTACTCTATCGGTTCACCCCTCCACTTT CASSYSIGSPLHF
TRBJ2-1 TRBV7-3 . . TGTGCCAGCAGCTTAACCCGAGGGTCCACCTACAATGAGCAGTTCTTC CASSLTRGSTYNEQFF
TRBJ1-6 TRBV6-5 . . TGTGCCAGCGTCCTAACTTCGAGTTCACCCCTCCACTTT CASVLTSSSPLHF